This is a list of T cell receptor beta chains from one sample in a study of blood T cell dynamics during melanoma immunotherapy. Clones were read by immunoSEQ multiplex PCR, and TCRdb kept only the in-frame ones, dropping some. The sample holds about 8,400 clones, approximately 85% seen once. The source material was blood, sampled from a patient treated with checkpoint blockade. The receptor source for this set is a human donor with melanoma. CDR3s include the opening cysteine and the closing phenylalanine or tryptophan. A D gene is named only where the DNA matches it firmly. Only part of the rows carry a size: once, few, many, or a class if the clone is expanded.

V gene	D gene	J gene	clone size	CDR3 DNA	CDR3 protein
TRBV5-1	-	TRBJ1-2	once	TGCGCCAGCAGCGCGTCACAGGGTTATTATGGCTACACCTTC	CASSASQGYYGYTF
TRBV11-3	-	TRBJ2-7	-	TGTGCCAGCAGCGGTAACAACTACGAGCAGTACTTC	CASSGNNYEQYF
TRBV28	TRBD1	TRBJ2-7	-	TGTGCCAGCAGCTTACAGGGACAGAGCAGAGAGCAGTACTTC	CASSLQGQSREQYF
TRBV28	-	TRBJ2-1	once	TGTGCCAGCAGTTTGTTAGTTCCGGTCGGGAAGGACAATGAGCAGTTCTTC	CASSLLVPVGKDNEQFF
TRBV2	TRBD2	TRBJ2-7	-	TGTGCCAGCAGGCTGGGACTAGCGGGTGAGCAGTACTTC	CASRLGLAGEQYF
TRBV19	-	TRBJ2-5	-	TGTGCCAGTAGCACCCCGGGGATAGGGGAGACCCAGTACTTC	CASSTPGIGETQYF
TRBV6-5	TRBD1	TRBJ1-3	-	TGTGCCAGCAGTTACTCGGGACAGGTCCAAAGCACCATATATTTT	CASSYSGQVQSTIYF
TRBV7-9	-	TRBJ2-1	-	TGTGCCTCAGGGGCGGGGAGTGAGCAGTTCTTC	CASGAGSEQFF
TRBV5-1	TRBD2	TRBJ2-7	-	TGCGCCAGCAGCTTGCGTACCAATAGCGGGAGGGCGGCCGAGCAGTACTTC	CASSLRTNSGRAAEQYF
TRBV5-1	-	TRBJ1-4	-	TGCGCCAGCAGCTTGGGAAAGGGATCGGCTAATGAAAAACTGTTTTTT	CASSLGKGSANEKLFF
TRBV7-9	-	TRBJ2-7	-	TGTGCCAGCAGCGCACTAACAGGTTACGAGCAGTACTTC	CASSALTGYEQYF
TRBV4-2	-	TRBJ2-7	-	TGTGCCAGCAGCCTTGCTAGCACCTACGAGCAGTACTTC	CASSLASTYEQYF
TRBV5-1	-	TRBJ2-7	-	TGCGCCAGCAGCTCCAGGGGAGGCCACTACGAGCAGTACTTC	CASSSRGGHYEQYF
TRBV28	-	TRBJ2-7	-	TGTGCCAGCAGTGTGATGGACGGCTCCTACGAGCAGTACTTC	CASSVMDGSYEQYF
TRBV20-1	-	TRBJ1-1	-	TGCAGTGCTAGTCCATCTAAGGCGGCTTTCTTT	CSASPSKAAFF
TRBV21-1	-	TRBJ1-2	-	TGTGCCAGCGGCGCGGGGTTATCAGGGGGCGCGGGGGGCTACACCTTC	CASGAGLSGGAGGYTF
TRBV5-1	TRBD1	TRBJ1-1	-	TGCGCCAGCAGCTTGGCAAGAACAGGGGGCGCTTGGGCTGAAGCTTTCTTT	CASSLARTGGAWAEAFF
TRBV9	-	TRBJ1-3	-	TGTGCCAGCAGCGTATGGTCGACAGCCGGAAACACCATATATTTT	CASSVWSTAGNTIYF
TRBV10-2	-	TRBJ1-1	-	TGCGCCAGCTCAAAGGACGGACGGAACACTGAAGCTTTCTTT	CASSKDGRNTEAFF
TRBV18	-	TRBJ2-2	-	TGTGCCAGCTCACCACCGGAGAGATGGAACACCGGGGAGCTGTTTTTT	CASSPPERWNTGELFF
TRBV4-2	TRBD1	TRBJ1-2	once	TGTGCCTACTACAGGGGTTGGAGATATGGCTACACCTTC	CAYYRGWRYGYTF
TRBV27	-	TRBJ1-4	few	TGTGCCAGCAGCCCCCTAGGGGGGACTAATGAAAAACTGTTTTTT	CASSPLGGTNEKLFF
TRBV25-1	-	TRBJ2-7	-	TGTGCCAGCAGTGACACAGGGATGCCCGAGCAGTACTTC	CASSDTGMPEQYF
TRBV9	TRBD1	TRBJ1-1	-	TGTGCCAGCAGCGTAGGCACAGGGGGGGCTGAAGCTTTCTTT	CASSVGTGGAEAFF
TRBV9	-	TRBJ2-1	-	TGTGCCAGCAGCGTAGACCAGAGCTCCTACAATGAGCAGTTCTTC	CASSVDQSSYNEQFF
TRBV2	TRBD1	TRBJ2-7	-	TGTGCCAGCAGTATGGGGACAGGGGGCTACGAGCAGTACTTC	CASSMGTGGYEQYF
TRBV2	TRBD1	TRBJ1-5	-	TGTGCCAGCAGCGCCGGGACAGGGACCTTTAATCAGCCCCAGCATTTT	CASSAGTGTFNQPQHF
TRBV19	-	TRBJ1-2	-	TGTGCCAGTAGTAGGGGTCAAACCGTTCGGGGCTATGGCTACACCTTC	CASSRGQTVRGYGYTF
TRBV9	-	TRBJ1-2	-	TGTGCCAGCAGCCAGGGTGCAGGGTCTGATGGCTACACCTTC	CASSQGAGSDGYTF
TRBV6-6	-	TRBJ2-3	-	TGTGCCAGCAGCCTCGGGGGACACCGCACAGATACGCAGTATTTT	CASSLGGHRTDTQYF
TRBV21-1	-	TRBJ1-4	once	TGTGCCAGCAGCAACAACAGGGGGCTTCAAACTAATGAAAAACTGTTTTTT	CASSNNRGLQTNEKLFF
TRBV7-3	TRBD1	TRBJ2-7	-	TGTGCCAGCAGCCCCGAGGGGACAGGGGGTTTGGGGGAGCAGTACTTC	CASSPEGTGGLGEQYF
TRBV10-3	-	TRBJ2-1	once	TGTGCCATCAGTGAGCCCATTACAGGGAGGCATGAGCAGTTCTTC	CAISEPITGRHEQFF
TRBV15	-	TRBJ2-3	-	TGTGCCACCAGCAGCAGATCGTACGCAACGGGCACAGATACGCAGTATTTT	CATSSRSYATGTDTQYF
TRBV27	-	TRBJ2-3	-	TGTGCCAGCAGTTCCCCCGACCTCGCAGGTACGCAGTATTTT	CASSSPDLAGTQYF
TRBV5-1	-	TRBJ1-1	-	TGCGCCAGCAGCGGTGGGAGAACGGTGGGTGACACTGAAGCTTTCTTT	CASSGGRTVGDTEAFF
TRBV2	TRBD1	TRBJ2-5	-	TGTGCCAGCAGTGACGGAATTGGACAGGGGGCGAAGGAGACCCAGTACTTC	CASSDGIGQGAKETQYF
TRBV5-4	-	TRBJ2-7	-	TGTGTCAGCAGCCCTCGTGGGGACTACGAGCAGTACTTC	CVSSPRGDYEQYF
TRBV10-3	-	TRBJ1-2	-	TGTGCCATCAGTGGAGGGTTCCTCTATGGCTACACCTTC	CAISGGFLYGYTF
TRBV6-5	-	TRBJ1-1	-	TGTGCCAGCAGTTACTCTATGGGGACATACAACACTGAAGCTTTCTTT	CASSYSMGTYNTEAFF
TRBV29-1	TRBD1	TRBJ2-7	-	TGCAGCGTTGCTCGGACAGGGGCCTACGAGCAGTACTTC	CSVARTGAYEQYF
TRBV7-2	-	TRBJ2-7	-	TGTGCCAGCAGTAGAGCCCTAGCCGCGTCCTACGAGCAGTACTTC	CASSRALAASYEQYF
TRBV4-1	-	TRBJ1-1	-	TGCGCCAGCAGCCAAACCAGGTGGCTCAACACTGAAGCTTTCTTT	CASSQTRWLNTEAFF
TRBV18	TRBD2	TRBJ2-3	-	TGTGCCAGCTCCCCTGGGACTAGCGGATTCACAGATACGCAGTATTTT	CASSPGTSGFTDTQYF
TRBV5-1	-	TRBJ1-4	-	TGCGCCAGCAGCCGGGACGGGAATGAAAAACTGTTTTTT	CASSRDGNEKLFF
TRBV7-2	TRBD1	TRBJ2-1	-	TGTGCCAGCAGCTTTGACAGGGGAGCCTACAATGAGCAGTTCTTC	CASSFDRGAYNEQFF
TRBV5-4	-	TRBJ1-2	few	TGTGCCAGCAGCTTGGGGGACGGCTATGGCTACACCTTC	CASSLGDGYGYTF
TRBV6-5	TRBD1	TRBJ1-2	-	TGTGCCAGCAGTTACCACGGGACAGGGGTTAACTATGGCTACACCTTC	CASSYHGTGVNYGYTF
TRBV28	-	TRBJ2-7	-	TGTGCCAGCAGCCCCGGGGTCAGGGGCTACGAGCAGTACTTC	CASSPGVRGYEQYF
TRBV28	TRBD1	TRBJ1-2	-	TGTGCCAGCAGTTTACTCATTGCGCAGACAGGGGACTATGGCTACACCTTC	CASSLLIAQTGDYGYTF
TRBV2	TRBD1	TRBJ1-2	-	TGTGCCAGCGTAAGAAACAGGGGATTTAGGGGCTACACCTTC	CASVRNRGFRGYTF
TRBV5-4	-	TRBJ2-7	-	TGTGCCAGCAGCTTGGAAGTCGCGCACGAGCAGTACTTC	CASSLEVAHEQYF
TRBV10-3	TRBD1	TRBJ2-7	-	TGTGCCATCAGTGAGCCGATCCCGGGACAGGGGTCCTACGAGCAGTACTTC	CAISEPIPGQGSYEQYF
TRBV10-3	-	TRBJ1-1	-	TGTGCCACCAGCCCACGGGACAAGAACACTGAAGCTTTCTTT	CATSPRDKNTEAFF